The 8 T cell receptor beta chains in this list originate from one sample, sequenced in a study of shared clonotypes between healthy human individuals. The repertoire was sequenced with immunoSEQ multiplex PCR; TCRdb's copy has only in-frame clones and lacks some. The sample shows over 750,000 clones, 90% to 98% of them seen only once. As defined, naive CD8 cells were CD45RO-negative and positively selected for CCR7, with terminally differentiated effector memory CD45RA+ cells excluded. Sequences were obtained from naive CD8+ T cells sorted from blood. All receptors come from a man aged 30-40 years in good health.

CDR3 loop: CASRPGGLGDEQYF. CDR3 in DNA: TGTGCCAGCAGACCCGGGGGTCTGGGTGACGAGCAGTACTTC. The genes are TRBV7-9 and TRBJ2-7, with D perhaps TRBD2 (6 bases). The CDR3 extends over 14 amino acids. Trimming removed 6 bases at V and 5 bases at J, with 17 bases between. CDR1 and CDR2 from the germline V gene are SEHNR and FQNEAQ (reference sequence).

The rearrangement joins TRBV19 to TRBJ2-5; 7 bases match TRBD2. This CDR3 region has 14 residues. CDR1 LNHDA and CDR2 SQIVND come from the germline V gene (reference sequence). Trimming cost V 7 bases and J 5 bases; bases outside gene matches: 10. This CDR3 reads CASTERGGMETQYF. The CDR3, as DNA: TGTGCCAGTACCGAGAGGGGAGGGATGGAGACCCAGTACTTC.

The chain employs TRBV10-3 and TRBJ2-3; 7 nucleotides line up with TRBD2. Trimming cost V 6 bases and J 0 bases; bases outside gene matches: 6. The CDR3 is 15 residues long. The germline gives CDR1 ENHRY, CDR2 SYGVKD. CDR3 protein: CAIRSTSSSTDTQYF. The CDR3 bases are TGTGCCATCAGGTCGACTAGCTCTAGCACAGATACGCAGTATTTT.

This chain uses TRBV30 with TRBJ1-2, with D uncertain. Trimming removed 4 bases from V and 2 bases from J, with 11 bases in between. CDR1 is GTSNPN and CDR2 is SVGIG in the germline V gene (reference sequence). This CDR3 spans 13 amino acids. The CDR3 is CAWKFALNYGYTF. The CDR3 DNA follows: TGTGCCTGGAAGTTCGCCTTAAACTATGGCTACACCTTC.

V and J are TRBV5-5 and TRBJ2-7; D not resolved. V lost 4 bases and J 2 bases, leaving 10 bases between the germline ends. This CDR3 has 13 residues. CDR1 and CDR2 (germline): SGHKS, YYEKEE (reference sequence). The CDR3 DNA sequence: TGTGCCAGCAGCCAATCATGGACCTACGAGCAGTACTTC. Amino acid sequence: CASSQSWTYEQYF.

This clone was observed a single time. The chain employs TRBV7-2 and TRBJ2-7; tentatively, D is TRBD1 (5 bases). CDR3 length: 17 amino acids. The germline V and J ends were trimmed by 5 bases and 2 bases, with 22 bases remaining between them. Germline V lookup: CDR1 SGHTA, CDR2 FQGNSA. CDR3 residues: CASSTYQGIGTTYEQYF. In nucleotides, the CDR3 is TGTGCCAGCAGCACATACCAGGGAATTGGAACGACCTACGAGCAGTACTTC.

J is TRBJ2-1 and V is TRBV7-2, with D possibly matching TRBD2 (6 bases). V lost 5 bases to trimming and J lost 9 bases, with 11 bases between them. CDR1 SGHTA and CDR2 FQGNSA come from the germline V gene. This CDR3 has 12 residues. This chain's CDR3 is CASSRGGSEQFF. The CDR3 DNA is TGTGCCAGCAGCCGTGGGGGGAGTGAGCAGTTCTTC.

The sample holds a few counts of this clone. The chain combines TRBV19 with TRBJ2-7, with D possibly matching TRBD2 (5 bases). The V end lost 3 bases, the J end lost 2 bases, and 11 bases lay between the germline ends. Germline values: CDR1 LNHDA, CDR2 SQIVND (reference sequence). This CDR3 is built from 14 residues. The CDR3 sequence is CASSIGLRAYEQYF. The CDR3 DNA is TGTGCCAGTAGTATTGGGCTGCGGGCCTACGAGCAGTACTTC.